Listed below are T cell receptor beta chains from one sample, sequenced in a study of breast tumors, draining lymph nodes, adjacent tissues. MiXCR, applied by TCRdb to the multiplex PCR reads, yields one record per CDR3 protein. Found here are approximately 230,000 distinct CDR3 sequences, 30% to 35% of them singletons; the top ten hold 3% to 4.5%. The sample taken for sequencing was axillary lymph node tissue. These TCRs come from a female donor with breast cancer. Some clones in this sample may be carry-over from other donors' samples. The CDR3 runs from the conserved cysteine through the conserved F or W. A D gene is named only where the DNA matches it firmly. Size values are once, few and many counts, or a class for expanded clones, and some rows have none.

V gene	clone size	J gene	D gene	CDR3 protein	CDR3 DNA
TRBV7-3	NA	TRBJ1-1	TRBD1	CASSATGVGTEAFF	TGTGCCAGCAGCGCAACAGGGGTGGGCACTGAAGCTTTCTTT
TRBV20-1	many	TRBJ2-7	NA	CSAEKGGLFAEQYF	TGCAGTGCCGAGAAGGGGGGCCTATTCGCCGAGCAGTACTTC
TRBV5-5	few	TRBJ1-2	TRBD1	CASSLERQGIANYGYTF	TGTGCCAGCAGCTTGGAGAGACAGGGTATCGCTAACTATGGCTACACCTTC
TRBV24-1	NA	TRBJ1-4	NA	CATSEKLFF	TGTGCCACCAGTGAAAAACTGTTTTTT
TRBV7-8	few	TRBJ2-4	TRBD1	CASSLAQGINIQYF	TGTGCCAGCAGCTTAGCACAGGGGATAAACATTCAGTACTTC
TRBV2	few	TRBJ2-5	TRBD1	CASSAYRGKQETQYF	TGTGCCAGCAGTGCCTACAGGGGCAAGCAGGAGACCCAGTACTTC
TRBV20-1	NA	TRBJ2-1	NA	CSASASLLYTEQFF	TGCAGTGCATCTGCCTCGCTCCTATACACTGAGCAGTTCTTC
TRBV5-1	many	TRBJ2-3	TRBD2	CASRPYSGIGTDTQYF	TGCGCCAGCAGACCGTACAGCGGGATTGGCACAGATACGCAGTATTTT
TRBV14	NA	TRBJ1-6	NA	CASSPEQWTRDSPLHF	TGTGCCAGCAGCCCAGAACAATGGACACGGGATTCACCCCTCCACTTT
TRBV7-2	many	TRBJ2-3	TRBD2	CASSFTGTSGSDTQYF	TGTGCCAGCAGCTTTACCGGGACTAGCGGGAGCGATACGCAGTATTTT
TRBV20-1	many	TRBJ2-5	NA	CSATPQLGQETQYF	TGCAGTGCTACTCCTCAGCTTGGGCAAGAGACCCAGTACTTC
TRBV19	many	TRBJ2-6	NA	CASSFSPHSSGANVLTF	TGTGCCAGTAGTTTTAGTCCGCATTCCTCTGGGGCCAACGTCCTGACTTTC
TRBV10-3	NA	TRBJ1-6	NA	CAISARDGGSPLHF	TGTGCCATCAGTGCCCGGGACGGCGGTTCACCCCTCCACTTT
TRBV11-2	many	TRBJ1-4	NA	CASSLVGEKLFF	TGTGCCAGCAGCTTAGTTGGTGAAAAACTGTTTTTT
TRBV7-2	NA	TRBJ2-1	NA	CASRIRDRDEQFF	TGTGCCAGCAGAATCCGGGATAGGGATGAGCAGTTCTTC
TRBV14	NA	TRBJ2-7	NA	CASSQDPGLGSYEQYF	TGTGCCAGCAGCCAAGATCCCGGACTGGGCTCCTACGAGCAGTACTTC
TRBV20-1	many	TRBJ2-5	TRBD2	CSARPRIAGGIETQYF	TGCAGTGCTAGACCCCGGATAGCGGGAGGGATAGAGACCCAGTACTTC
TRBV11-2	many	TRBJ2-7	TRBD2	CASSRTSGGAVYEQYF	TGTGCCAGCAGTAGGACTAGCGGGGGGGCCGTGTACGAGCAGTACTTC
TRBV7-4	many	TRBJ1-5	NA	CASSPTGQPQHF	TGTGCCAGCAGCCCCACGGGTCAGCCCCAGCATTTT
TRBV29-1	many	TRBJ2-1	NA	CSAHRSSYNEQFF	TGCAGCGCCCATAGGAGCTCCTACAATGAGCAGTTCTTC
TRBV2	many	TRBJ2-2	NA	CASRAGTPNTGELFF	TGTGCCAGCAGGGCCGGGACCCCGAACACCGGGGAGCTGTTTTTT
TRBV7-9	NA	TRBJ1-6	NA	CASSLGGSSYNSPLHF	TGTGCCAGCAGCTTAGGGGGGAGCTCCTATAATTCACCCCTCCACTTT
TRBV4-3	few	TRBJ1-5	TRBD1	CASSQVNTGEVVDSNQPQHF	TGCGCCAGCAGCCAAGTCAATACAGGGGAGGTGGTTGATAGCAATCAGCCCCAGCATTTT
TRBV7-9	many	TRBJ1-5	TRBD1	CASSTSGQGSQPQHF	TGTGCCAGCAGCACCTCGGGACAGGGGAGTCAGCCCCAGCATTTT
TRBV5-6	many	TRBJ1-2	TRBD1	CASSFGSTGTDYGYTF	TGTGCCAGCAGCTTCGGATCAACCGGGACAGACTATGGCTACACCTTC
TRBV6-5	NA	TRBJ2-5	NA	CASRSTEETQYF	TGTGCCAGCAGGTCGACAGAAGAGACCCAGTACTTC
TRBV5-4	once	TRBJ1-2	NA	CASSLQGGSGNTF	TGTGCCAGCAGCTTACAAGGGGGGTCGGGAAACACCTTC
TRBV20-1	NA	TRBJ1-2	TRBD1	CSAPGTGFGSTF	TGCAGTGCCCCCGGGACAGGGTTTGGCTCCACCTTC
TRBV29-1	many	TRBJ2-2	NA	CSVKSGNTGELFF	TGCAGCGTTAAAAGCGGGAACACCGGGGAGCTGTTTTTT
TRBV20-1	many	TRBJ1-5	NA	CSAPRSSNQPQHF	TGCAGTGCCCCCCGGTCTAGCAATCAGCCCCAGCATTTT
TRBV5-5	few	TRBJ2-7	TRBD2	CASSLGVPAGVEQYF	TGTGCCAGCAGCTTGGGGGTACCAGCGGGAGTCGAGCAGTACTTC
TRBV10-3	NA	TRBJ2-5	TRBD1	CAISEPGQGAEETQYF	TGTGCCATCAGTGAGCCGGGACAGGGGGCTGAGGAGACCCAGTACTTC
TRBV7-2	many	TRBJ2-5	TRBD1	CASRPKDRGETQYF	TGTGCCAGCAGGCCCAAGGACAGGGGGGAGACCCAGTACTTC
TRBV20-1	few	TRBJ2-7	TRBD2	CSARDRWGGGIAGGLGEQYF	TGCAGTGCTAGAGATAGATGGGGGGGGGGCATAGCGGGAGGGCTTGGCGAGCAGTACTTC
TRBV6-6	NA	TRBJ2-3	TRBD2	CASSSTTSGGVYTQYF	TGTGCCAGCAGTTCCACGACTAGCGGGGGGGTATATACGCAGTATTTT
TRBV7-9	NA	TRBJ2-5	NA	CASSLVMGETQYF	TGTGCCAGCAGCTTAGTGATGGGTGAGACCCAGTACTTC
TRBV6-5	few	TRBJ2-7	TRBD1	CASSQGQGNPYEQYF	TGTGCCAGCAGCCAAGGACAGGGGAACCCCTACGAGCAGTACTTC
TRBV2	NA	TRBJ2-3	TRBD2	CASSKTSGRAREQYF	TGTGCCAGCAGCAAGACTAGCGGGAGGGCCAGGGAGCAGTATTTT
TRBV3-1	few	TRBJ2-3	TRBD2	CASSQDLGLAFPPDTQYF	TGTGCCAGCAGCCAAGACCTAGGACTAGCTTTCCCCCCCGATACGCAGTATTTT
TRBV7-9	many	TRBJ2-3	NA	CASSLGARTDTQYF	TGTGCCAGCAGCTTGGGGGCCCGCACAGATACGCAGTATTTT
TRBV2	many	TRBJ2-2	NA	CASSLGAGQNTGELFF	TGTGCCAGCAGCCTCGGGGCGGGGCAGAACACCGGGGAGCTGTTTTTT
TRBV5-1	many	TRBJ2-1	NA	CASSLVQQGNEQFF	TGCGCCAGCAGCTTGGTCCAGCAGGGCAATGAGCAGTTCTTC
TRBV19	many	TRBJ1-6	TRBD1	CASMANQGVNSPLHF	TGTGCCAGTATGGCCAATCAGGGGGTTAATTCACCCCTCCACTTT
TRBV7-9	many	TRBJ2-1	TRBD2	CASSLIGGGNNEQFF	TGTGCCAGCAGCTTAATCGGCGGGGGGAACAATGAGCAGTTCTTC
TRBV24-1	few	TRBJ1-1	NA	CATSDLRQREAFF	TGTGCCACCAGTGATTTGCGCCAGCGTGAAGCTTTCTTT
TRBV19	NA	TRBJ1-6	NA	CASKPDGPRGRYSPLHF	TGTGCCAGTAAACCTGACGGCCCTCGGGGAAGGTATTCACCCCTCCACTTT
TRBV6-1	many	TRBJ1-3	TRBD1	CAGGTGENTIYF	TGTGCCGGAGGGACAGGGGAAAACACCATATATTTT
TRBV5-5	NA	TRBJ2-1	TRBD2	CASSLSGSHNGQFF	TGCGCCAGCAGCTTAAGCGGGAGCCACAATGGGCAGTTCTTC
TRBV20-1	NA	TRBJ2-5	NA	CSARMGLASAGAKTQYF	TGCAGTGCTAGGATGGGGTTGGCTAGCGCGGGGGCGAAGACCCAGTACTTC